The 2 T cell receptor beta chains below were found in one sample sequenced in a study of CD8+ T cells in alopecia areata. Reverse transcription of extracted RNA yielded cDNA, which provided the sequencing template. TCRdb's table, derived via immunoSEQ multiplex PCR, lists solely in-frame clones and lacks some. Of a few hundred thousand clones in the sample, roughly 44% were seen once. Treatment defined: oral pan-JAK inhibitor, 5-10 mg twice daily. The sequencing here drew on CD4+ T cells sorted from blood, taken at approximately week 36, from a patient treated with tofacitinib. The receptors come from a human donor with alopecia areata.

The chain is built from TRBV28 and TRBJ2-7; D is perhaps TRBD1 (6 bases). Germline loops: CDR1 MDHEN, CDR2 SYDVKM. CDR3 length: 13 residues. V was shortened by 7 bases and J by 2 bases, with 12 bases between the two germline ends. The CDR3 here is CASNPTGPYEQYF. The CDR3 bases are TGTGCCAGCAATCCGACAGGTCCCTACGAGCAGTACTTC. Complete variable domain (other parts from reference TRBV28 and TRBJ2-7): DVKVTQSSRYLVKRTGEKVFLECVQDMDHENMFWYRQDPGLGLRLIYFSYDVKMKEKGDIPEGYSVSREKKERFSLILESASTNQTSMYLCASNPTGPYEQYFGPGTRLTVT.

The chain recombines TRBV5-1 with TRBJ2-1; the match to TRBD1 covers 10 bases. V was clipped by 5 bases and J by 6 bases; unmatched bases: 5. Germline-derived CDR1 and CDR2 are SGHRS and YFSETQ. The CDR3 consists of 14 residues. CDR3 nucleotide sequence: TGCGCCAGCAGGAGGGACAGGGGAGTCAATGAGCAGTTCTTC. It translates to CASRRDRGVNEQFF.